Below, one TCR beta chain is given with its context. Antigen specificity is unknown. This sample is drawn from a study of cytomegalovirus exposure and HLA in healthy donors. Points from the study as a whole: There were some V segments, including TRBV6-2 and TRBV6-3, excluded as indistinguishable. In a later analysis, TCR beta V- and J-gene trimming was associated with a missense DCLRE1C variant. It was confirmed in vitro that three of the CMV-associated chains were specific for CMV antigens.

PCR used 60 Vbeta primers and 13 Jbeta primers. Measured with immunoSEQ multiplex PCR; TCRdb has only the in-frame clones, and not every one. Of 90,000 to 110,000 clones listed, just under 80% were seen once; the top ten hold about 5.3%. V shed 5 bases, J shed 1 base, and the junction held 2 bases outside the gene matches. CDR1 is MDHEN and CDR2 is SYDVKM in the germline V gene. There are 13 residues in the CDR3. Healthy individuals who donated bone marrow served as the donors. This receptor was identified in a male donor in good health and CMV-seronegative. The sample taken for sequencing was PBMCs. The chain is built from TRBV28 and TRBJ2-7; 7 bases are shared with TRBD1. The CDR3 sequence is CASSPGQSYEQYF. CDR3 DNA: TGTGCCAGCAGTCCGGGACAGTCCTACGAGCAGTACTTC.